This TCR beta chain was sequenced for a study of blood T cell repertoires in COVID-19. Across the whole study: The United States, Italy and Spain provided the acute and convalescent COVID-19 samples. Sources were T cells, B-cell-depleted T cells, or PBMCs; the material itself was cDNA or gDNA.

Patients in Seattle were enrolled during active infection, then followed longitudinally. In the original analysis: By means of reference gene primer amplification, nucleated cell counts were estimated. Sequenced by immunoSEQ multiplex PCR; TCRdb stores in-frame clones only, minus some. The V and J calls and clone size come from that table; D and trimming were worked out from the DNA. The sample consists of about 200,000 clones, 75% to 90% of them appearing once. Trimming at V came to 3 bases and at J to 2 bases, leaving 2 bases not matched to a gene. The CDR3 is 14 residues long. CDR1 and CDR2 from the germline V gene are SGHNT and YYREEE (reference sequence).

This TCR was recovered from a woman over 75 with COVID-19, enrolled during active disease. V gene TRBV5-4 combines with J gene TRBJ1-3; 7 bases are a match to TRBD1. Sequenced material: peripheral blood. The CDR3 region is CASSSTGTGNTIYF. The CDR3 DNA follows: TGTGCCAGCAGCTCGACAGGGACTGGAAACACCATATATTTT. The full variable domain, with the rest looked up from reference TRBV5-4 and TRBJ1-3, is ETGVTQSPTHLIKTRGQQVTLRCSSQSGHNTVSWYQQALGQGPQFIFQYYREEENGRGNFPPRFSGLQFPNYSSELNVNALELDDSALYLCASSSTGTGNTIYFGEGSWLTVV.